These 2 T cell receptor beta chains were sequenced from one sample in a study of CD8+ T cells in alopecia areata. Extraction of RNA preceded its reverse transcription into cDNA, which served as the sequencing template. Measured with immunoSEQ multiplex PCR; TCRdb has only the in-frame clones, and not every one. The sample shows 100,000 to 120,000 clones, about 50% of them seen only once. The specimen sequenced was NKG2D-low CD8+ T cells sorted from blood. The receptors come from a human donor with alopecia areata.

The chain is built from TRBV27 and TRBJ1-1; D gene unclear. The CDR3 sequence is 13 residues long. The germline V gene has CDR1 MNHEY and CDR2 SMNVEV (reference sequence). V lost 3 bases, J lost 0 bases, and 5 bases lay in between. CDR3 bases: TGTGCCAGCAGTTTTGGCATGAACACTGAAGCTTTCTTT. Its translation is CASSFGMNTEAFF.

This clone was seen a handful of times. This chain joins TRBV28 and TRBJ1-4, with 9 bases fitting TRBD1. The germline V gene has CDR1 MDHEN and CDR2 SYDVKM. CDR3 length equals 14 residues. The V and J ends lost 7 bases and 6 bases, in that order; junction bases with no gene match: 6. As DNA, the CDR3 is TGTGCCAGCAATGGGGACAGGGCTGATGAAAAACTGTTTTTT. It is translated as CASNGDRADEKLFF.